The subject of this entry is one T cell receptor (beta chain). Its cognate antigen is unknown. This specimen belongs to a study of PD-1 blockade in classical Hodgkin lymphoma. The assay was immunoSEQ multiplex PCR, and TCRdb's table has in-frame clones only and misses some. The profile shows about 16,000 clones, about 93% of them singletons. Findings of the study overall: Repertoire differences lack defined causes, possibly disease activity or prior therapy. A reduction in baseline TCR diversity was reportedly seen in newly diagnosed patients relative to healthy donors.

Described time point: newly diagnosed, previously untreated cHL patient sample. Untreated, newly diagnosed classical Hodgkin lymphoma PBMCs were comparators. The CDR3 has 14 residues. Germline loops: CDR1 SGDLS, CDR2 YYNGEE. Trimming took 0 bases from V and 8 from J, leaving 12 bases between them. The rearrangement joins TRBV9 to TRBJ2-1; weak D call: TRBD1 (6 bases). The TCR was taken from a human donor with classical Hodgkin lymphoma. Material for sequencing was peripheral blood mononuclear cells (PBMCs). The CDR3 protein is CASSVVAGVHEQFF. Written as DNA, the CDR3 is TGTGCCAGCAGCGTAGTGGCAGGGGTTCATGAGCAGTTCTTC.